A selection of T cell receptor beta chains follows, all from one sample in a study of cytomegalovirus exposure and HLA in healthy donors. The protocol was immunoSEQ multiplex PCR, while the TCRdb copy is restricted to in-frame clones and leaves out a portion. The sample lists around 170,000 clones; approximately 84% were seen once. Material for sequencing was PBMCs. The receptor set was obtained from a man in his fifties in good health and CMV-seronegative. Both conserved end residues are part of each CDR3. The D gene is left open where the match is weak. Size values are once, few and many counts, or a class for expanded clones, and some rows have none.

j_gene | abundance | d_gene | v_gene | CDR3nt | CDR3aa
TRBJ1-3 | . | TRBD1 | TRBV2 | TGTGCCAGCACCGAGCAGGGGGCTAGAGGAAACACCATATATTTT | CASTEQGARGNTIYF
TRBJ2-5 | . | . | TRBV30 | TGTGCCTGGAATCAGGGTGGAGAGACCCAGTACTTC | CAWNQGGETQYF
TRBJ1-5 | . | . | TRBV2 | TGTGCCAGCGTCCGTGAGGGAAACTCCCGCGAGCCCCAGCATTTT | CASVREGNSREPQHF
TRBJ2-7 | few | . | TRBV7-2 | TGTGCCAGCAGCTTAGAGGTCGGAGGCTACGAGCAGTACTTC | CASSLEVGGYEQYF
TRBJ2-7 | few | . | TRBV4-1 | TGCGCCAGCAGCGCCCAGCTCGCGGGGCGGCAGTACGAGCAGTACTTC | CASSAQLAGRQYEQYF
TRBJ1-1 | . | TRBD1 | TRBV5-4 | TGTGCCAGCAGACCTAAACAGGGGGCCTCCCCCGCTTTCTTT | CASRPKQGASPAFF
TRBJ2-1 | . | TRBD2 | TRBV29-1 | TGCAGCGTTGAATCAGCGGGGGGTATTTACAATGAGCAGTTCTTC | CSVESAGGIYNEQFF
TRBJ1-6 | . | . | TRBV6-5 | TGTGCCAGCAGTTACGGGGCATACTCACCCCTCCACTTT | CASSYGAYSPLHF
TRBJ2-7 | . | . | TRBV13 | TGTGCCAGCAGCACCAACACGTACGAGCAGTACTTC | CASSTNTYEQYF
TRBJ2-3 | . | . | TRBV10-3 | TGTGCCATCAGCCGATTCCAGGGCAACACAGATACGCAGTATTTT | CAISRFQGNTDTQYF
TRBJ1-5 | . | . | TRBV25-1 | TGTGCCAGCAGTGAACCGGCAGGGAATCAGCCCCAGCATTTT | CASSEPAGNQPQHF
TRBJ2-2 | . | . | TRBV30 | TGTGCCTGGAACCCGGCTAGGGGCCGTGTGGCCGGGGAGCTGTTTTTT | CAWNPARGRVAGELFF
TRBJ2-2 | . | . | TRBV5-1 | TGCGCCAGCAGCTTGGCGCGGGAAGTCACCGGGGAGCTGTTTTTT | CASSLAREVTGELFF
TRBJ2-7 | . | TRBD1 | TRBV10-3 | TGTGCCGCCTCAGGGGGAAGGGCCTACGAGCAGTACTTC | CAASGGRAYEQYF
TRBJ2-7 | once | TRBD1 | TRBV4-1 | TGCGCCAGCAGCCGCGGGACAGGGGGCAGATACGAGCAGTACTTC | CASSRGTGGRYEQYF
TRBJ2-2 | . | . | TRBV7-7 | TGTGCCAGCAGCTTAGAGGGGATCGGGGAGCTGTTTTTT | CASSLEGIGELFF
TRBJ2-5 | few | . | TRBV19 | TGTGCCACCCAGGGCTCCGGGCGAGAGACCCAGTACTTC | CATQGSGRETQYF
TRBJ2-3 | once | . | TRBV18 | TGTGCCAGCTCACCACTCGGTGACACAGATACGCAGTATTTT | CASSPLGDTDTQYF